This T cell receptor beta chain derives from a study of sequential checkpoint blockade in melanoma. The data were produced by immunoSEQ multiplex PCR, yet TCRdb's version contains in-frame clones alone and is incomplete. Of about 20,000 clones detected, 80% to 85% appear once; the ten largest clones hold 27%. The treatment was: randomized to nivolumab then ipilimumab (arm A) or the reverse (arm B). None of the patients previously received DNA-damaging chemotherapy. PBMC sorting kept live CD3+CD8+ cells without CD19 or CD56. Germline values: CDR1 LNHNV, CDR2 YYDKDF (reference sequence). The CDR3 has 16 residues. V gave up 4 bases and J gave up 0 bases; unmatched junction bases: 7.

V gene TRBV15 combines with J gene TRBJ2-7, with 9 bases that match TRBD1. The sequence came from a human donor with melanoma. Material: CD8+ T cells sorted from blood (inferred from file names), obtained from a patient given nivolumab and ipilimumab in sequence. The CDR3 is CATSKGTGPSSYEQYF. In DNA form, the CDR3 reads TGTGCCACCAGCAAAGGGACAGGGCCTAGCTCCTACGAGCAGTACTTC.